This TCR beta chain was obtained from a study of blood T cell repertoires in COVID-19. Turning to the study itself: Sites across the United States, Italy and Spain contributed samples from acute and convalescent COVID-19. PBMCs, B-cell-depleted T cells, or T cells were the source of the cDNA or gDNA that made up the material.

The CDR3 covers 14 residues. CDR1 is MNHEY, CDR2 SVGAGI, per germline. V was cut by 3 bases and J by 4 bases, with 12 bases left in between. Sequenced by immunoSEQ multiplex PCR; TCRdb stores in-frame clones only, minus some. The repertoire holds approximately 150,000 clones, approximately 81% seen once, with about 5.7% in the top ten. The receptor comes from a middle-aged woman with acute COVID-19. Sequences were obtained from PBMCs or T cells enriched from blood (not recorded which). This chain joins TRBV6-5 and TRBJ1-1; possible D gene TRBD1, 5 bases. CDR3 DNA sequence: TGTGCCAGCAGTTATACCTTCGGGGGCACTGAAGCTTTCTTT. It translates to CASSYTFGGTEAFF.